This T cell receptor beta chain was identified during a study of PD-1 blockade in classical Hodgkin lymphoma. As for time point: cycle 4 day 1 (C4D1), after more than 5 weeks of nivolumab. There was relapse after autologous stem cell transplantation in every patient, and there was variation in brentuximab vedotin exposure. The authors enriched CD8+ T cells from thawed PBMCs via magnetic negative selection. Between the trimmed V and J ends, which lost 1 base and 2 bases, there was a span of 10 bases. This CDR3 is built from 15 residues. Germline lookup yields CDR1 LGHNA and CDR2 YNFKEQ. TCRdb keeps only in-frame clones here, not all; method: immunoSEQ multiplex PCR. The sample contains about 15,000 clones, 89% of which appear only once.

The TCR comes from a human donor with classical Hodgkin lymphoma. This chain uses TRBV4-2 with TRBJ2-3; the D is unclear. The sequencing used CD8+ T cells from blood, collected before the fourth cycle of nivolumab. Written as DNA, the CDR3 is TGTGCCAGCAGCCAAGTCCTTCTGGTCACAGATACGCAGTATTTT. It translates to CASSQVLLVTDTQYF.